The sequence of this T cell receptor beta chain was determined in a study of blood T cell repertoires in COVID-19. On the study more broadly: Collection of acute and convalescent COVID-19 samples took place in the United States, Italy and Spain. T cells, B-cell-depleted T cells, or PBMCs supplied cDNA or gDNA.

The CDR3 has 15 amino acids. V gave up 4 bases and J gave up 2 bases; unmatched junction bases: 7. Germline V gene sequence: CDR1 SGHTA, CDR2 FQGTGA. This clone was detected once. In the original processing: Amplification from reference gene primers served as the basis for estimated nucleated cell counts. The method was immunoSEQ multiplex PCR; TCRdb's version includes in-frame clones alone and lacks a portion of them. That table is the source of V, J and clone size, and D and trimming were worked out from the DNA. Of around 140,000 clones in the sample, about nine tenths were seen once. This chain connects TRBV7-3 to TRBJ1-1; TRBD1 aligns across 7 bases. The TCR was taken from a man aged 45-65 years with acute or convalescent COVID-19. The sequencing input was peripheral blood. This chain's CDR3 is CASSWRTGPNTEAFF. As DNA, the CDR3 is TGTGCCAGCAGCTGGCGGACAGGACCAAACACTGAAGCTTTCTTT.